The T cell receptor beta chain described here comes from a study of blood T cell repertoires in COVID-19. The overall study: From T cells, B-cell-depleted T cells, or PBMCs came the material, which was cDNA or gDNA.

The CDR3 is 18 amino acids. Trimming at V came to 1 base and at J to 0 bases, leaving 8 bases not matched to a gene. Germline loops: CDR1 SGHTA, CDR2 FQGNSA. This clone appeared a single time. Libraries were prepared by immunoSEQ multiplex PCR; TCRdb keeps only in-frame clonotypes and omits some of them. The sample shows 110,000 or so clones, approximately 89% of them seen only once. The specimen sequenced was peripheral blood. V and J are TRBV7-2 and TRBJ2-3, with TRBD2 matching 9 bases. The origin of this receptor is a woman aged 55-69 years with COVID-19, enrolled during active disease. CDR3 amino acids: CASSLVASGVGSTDTQYF. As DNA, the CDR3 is TGTGCCAGCAGCTTAGTTGCTAGCGGGGTCGGGAGCACAGATACGCAGTATTTT.